This T cell receptor beta chain derives from a study of shared clonotypes between healthy human individuals. Study observations and caveats: Shared across a few donors were roughly 4.8% of the naive CD4 clonotypes.

V lost 8 bases, J lost 0 bases, and 20 bases lay in between. Germline-derived CDR1 and CDR2 are SGHTA and FQGNSA. The CDR3 covers 17 residues. A note on this clone: Its specificity is not known.

Each sorted subset replicate got 200 ng genomic DNA, approximately 27,000 genomes. Clones were sequenced by immunoSEQ multiplex PCR, and TCRdb holds only the in-frame ones, with some missing. This sample has about 2.4 million clones, with more than 90% found just once. The sequencing input was naive CD4+ T cells sorted from blood. Regarding subset: CD45RA+ positively selected. The sequence came from a man aged 18 to 35 in good health. The chain couples TRBV7-2 to TRBJ2-1; a weak D match, TRBD2 (6 bases). The CDR3 DNA reads TGTGCCAGCTCAGGGAGGACGGTGGGAAGCTCCTACAATGAGCAGTTCTTC. Its protein product is CASSGRTVGSSYNEQFF.